This T cell receptor beta chain was retrieved from a study of blood T cell repertoires in COVID-19. Here immunoSEQ multiplex PCR was the method, and the copy in TCRdb shows in-frame clones only, minus some. Seen here are about 280,000 clones, 85% observed once, and the top ten hold about 2.7%. V was clipped by 11 bases and J by 0 bases; unmatched bases: 8. CDR1 and CDR2 (germline): SNHLY, FYNNEI. The CDR3 totals 14 residues. This clone has at least ten counts. The sequence came from a woman aged 45-60 years who had recovered from COVID-19. Sequenced input: PBMCs or T cells enriched from blood (not recorded which). The rearrangement links TRBV2 to TRBJ1-2; TRBD1 matches at 8 bases. CDR3 loop: CAGDLTGANYGYTF. Written as DNA, the CDR3 is TGTGCCGGAGACCTGACAGGGGCTAACTATGGCTACACCTTC.